Sequencing of this T cell receptor beta chain was carried out in a study of blood T cell repertoires in COVID-19. About the study: Researchers got acute and convalescent COVID-19 samples from the United States, Italy and Spain. Sources were T cells, B-cell-depleted T cells, or PBMCs; the material itself was cDNA or gDNA.

The authors' processing: Reference gene primer amplification yielded estimated nucleated cell counts. Sequencing used immunoSEQ multiplex PCR; TCRdb keeps in-frame clones, though not all of them. V, J and clone size were drawn from that table, and D and trimming were deduced from the DNA. The sample yields roughly 230,000 clones, roughly 83% seen once. With 4 bases removed from V and 7 bases from J, the gap between germline ends came to 17 bases. Germline CDR1 and CDR2: SQVTM and ANQGSEA. The CDR3 runs 13 residues. This clone has more than one count but fewer than ten. Sample: peripheral blood. The origin of this receptor is a woman aged 50 to 60 with acute or convalescent COVID-19. J is TRBJ2-7 and V is TRBV29-1, with D perhaps TRBD2 (6 bases). CDR3 sequence (DNA): TGCAGCGTTGTTCTTGGCCTGGGGGGTGAGCAGTACTTC. Translation: CSVVLGLGGEQYF.